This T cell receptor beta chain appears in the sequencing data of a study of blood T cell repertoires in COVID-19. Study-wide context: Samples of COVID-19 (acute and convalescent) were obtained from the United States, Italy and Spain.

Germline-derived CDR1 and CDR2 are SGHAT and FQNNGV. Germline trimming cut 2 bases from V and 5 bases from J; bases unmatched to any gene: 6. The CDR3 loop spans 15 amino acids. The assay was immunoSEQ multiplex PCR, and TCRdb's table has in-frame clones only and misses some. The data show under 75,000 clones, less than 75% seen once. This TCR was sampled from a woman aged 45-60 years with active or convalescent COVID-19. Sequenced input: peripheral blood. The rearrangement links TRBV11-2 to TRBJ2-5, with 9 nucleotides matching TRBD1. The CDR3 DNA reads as TGTGCCAGCAGCTTAACCGGGACAGGGTCGGAGACCCAGTACTTC. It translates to CASSLTGTGSETQYF.